The rows below give T cell receptor beta chains drawn from one sample of a study of a mutant IDH1 vaccine in newly diagnosed glioma. Using immunoSEQ multiplex PCR, the repertoire was profiled, and TCRdb retains in-frame clones only, with some absent. The data contain over 50,000 clones, approximately 87% of them seen just once; the ten biggest clones take up 10% to 15%. No antigen has been assigned to these receptors. The sequencing used PBMCs, collected from a glioma patient whose treatment included an IDH1 peptide vaccine. All receptors come from a man between 18 and 35 years old with glioma. Each CDR3 is given with its conserved first and last residue. The D gene is left open where the match is weak. Some rows have no size entry. The others give once, few or many, or a class for an expanded clone.

D: .; V: TRBV27; J: TRBJ1-2; size: .; DNA: TGTGCCAGCAGCTCCGGGGAGGACTATGGCTACACCTTC; CDR3: CASSSGEDYGYTF
D: TRBD1; V: TRBV25-1; J: TRBJ2-5; size: .; DNA: TGTGCCAGCAGTGAATTCAACAGGGGAGAGACCCAGTACTTC; CDR3: CASSEFNRGETQYF
D: .; V: TRBV28; J: TRBJ1-2; size: once; DNA: TGTGCCAGCAGTTTGCCCCAGGGAAACTATGGCTACACCTTC; CDR3: CASSLPQGNYGYTF
D: TRBD1; V: TRBV5-3; J: TRBJ1-4; size: few; DNA: TGTGCCAGAAGGCCGGGACAGGAGAATGAAAAACTGTTTTTT; CDR3: CARRPGQENEKLFF
D: TRBD2; V: TRBV7-2; J: TRBJ2-3; size: .; DNA: TGTGCCAGCCGACTAGCGGGAGGGGCAGATACGCAGTATTTT; CDR3: CASRLAGGADTQYF
D: .; V: TRBV12-5; J: TRBJ1-1; size: .; DNA: TGTGCTAGTGGCCTGGGGCAGGTCACTGAAGCTTTCTTT; CDR3: CASGLGQVTEAFF
D: .; V: TRBV30; J: TRBJ2-7; size: .; DNA: TGTGCCTGGAGTCGTAGGGGGGAAAGGTACGAGCAGTACTTC; CDR3: CAWSRRGERYEQYF
D: .; V: TRBV4-2; J: TRBJ1-2; size: .; DNA: TGTGCCAGCAGCCAAGAGCAGGGAGGGTACGGCTACACCTTC; CDR3: CASSQEQGGYGYTF
D: .; V: TRBV30; J: TRBJ1-1; size: .; DNA: TGTGCCTGGAACTTCGCCACCATGAACACTGAAGCTTTCTTT; CDR3: CAWNFATMNTEAFF
D: .; V: TRBV7-9; J: TRBJ2-5; size: .; DNA: TGTGCCAGCAGCTTATTGTTATGGGAGACCCAGTACTTC; CDR3: CASSLLLWETQYF